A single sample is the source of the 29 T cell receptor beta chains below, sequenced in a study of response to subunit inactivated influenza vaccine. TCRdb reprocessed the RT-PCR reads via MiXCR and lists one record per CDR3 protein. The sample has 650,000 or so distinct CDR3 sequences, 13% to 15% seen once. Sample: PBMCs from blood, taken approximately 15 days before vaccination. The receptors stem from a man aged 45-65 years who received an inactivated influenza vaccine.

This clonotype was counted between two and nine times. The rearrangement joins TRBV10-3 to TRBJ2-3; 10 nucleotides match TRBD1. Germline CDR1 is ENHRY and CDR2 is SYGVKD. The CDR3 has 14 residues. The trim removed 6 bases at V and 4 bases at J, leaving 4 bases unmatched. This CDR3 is CAISRDRGADTQYF. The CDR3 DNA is TGTGCCATCAGCCGGGACAGGGGTGCAGATACGCAGTATTTT.

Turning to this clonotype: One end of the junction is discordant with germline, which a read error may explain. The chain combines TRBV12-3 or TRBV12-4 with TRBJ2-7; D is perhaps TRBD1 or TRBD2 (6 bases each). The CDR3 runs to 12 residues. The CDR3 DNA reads TGTGCCAGCAGGGGGGGCGGCTACAAGCAGTACTTC. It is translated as CASRGGGYKQYF.

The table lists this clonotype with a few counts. The CDR3 region is CASSFRAQGPQETQYF. In nucleotides, the CDR3 is TGCGCCAGCAGCTTCCGGGCTCAGGGCCCCCAAGAGACCCAGTACTTC. V usage is TRBV5-1 and J usage is TRBJ2-5, with a weak D call TRBD1 (5 bases). CDR1 is SGHRS and CDR2 is YFSETQ in the germline V gene. The CDR3 covers 16 residues. V lost 2 bases to trimming and J lost 1 base, with 15 bases between them.

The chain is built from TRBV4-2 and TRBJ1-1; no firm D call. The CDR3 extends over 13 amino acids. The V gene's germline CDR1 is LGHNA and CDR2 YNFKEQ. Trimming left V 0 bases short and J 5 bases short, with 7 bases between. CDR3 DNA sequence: TGTGCCAGCAGCCAAGACGTGCGGACTGAAGCTTTCTTT. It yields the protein CASSQDVRTEAFF.

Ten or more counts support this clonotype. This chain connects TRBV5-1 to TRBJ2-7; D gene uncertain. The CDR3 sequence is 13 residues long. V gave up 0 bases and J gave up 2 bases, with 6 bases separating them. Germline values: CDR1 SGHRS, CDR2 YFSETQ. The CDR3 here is CASSLGYAYEQYF. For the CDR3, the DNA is TGCGCCAGCAGCTTGGGATATGCCTACGAGCAGTACTTC.

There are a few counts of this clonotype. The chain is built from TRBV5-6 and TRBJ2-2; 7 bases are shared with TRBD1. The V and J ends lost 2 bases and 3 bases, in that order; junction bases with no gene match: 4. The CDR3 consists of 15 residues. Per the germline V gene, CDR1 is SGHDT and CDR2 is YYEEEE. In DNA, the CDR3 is TGTGCCAGCAGCTTCACGACAGGGTACACCGGGGAGCTGTTTTTT. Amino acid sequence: CASSFTTGYTGELFF.

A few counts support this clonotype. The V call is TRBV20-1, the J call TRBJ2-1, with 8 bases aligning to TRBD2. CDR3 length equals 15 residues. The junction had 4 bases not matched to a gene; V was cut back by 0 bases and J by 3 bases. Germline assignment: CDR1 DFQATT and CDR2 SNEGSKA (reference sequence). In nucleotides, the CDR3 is TGCAGTGCTAGAGATAAAGCGGGGGTCTACAATGAGCAGTTCTTC. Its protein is CSARDKAGVYNEQFF.

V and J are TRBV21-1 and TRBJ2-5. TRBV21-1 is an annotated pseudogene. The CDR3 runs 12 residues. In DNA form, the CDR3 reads TGTGCCAGCAGCAAGAAGAAGACACCCTGGTACTTC. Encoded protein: CASSKKKTPWYF.

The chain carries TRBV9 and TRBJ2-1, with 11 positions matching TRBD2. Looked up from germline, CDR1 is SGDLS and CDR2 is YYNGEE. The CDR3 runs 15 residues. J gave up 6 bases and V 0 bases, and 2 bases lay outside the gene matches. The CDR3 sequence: CASSVVAGGANEQFF. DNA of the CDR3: TGTGCCAGCAGCGTAGTAGCGGGAGGGGCCAATGAGCAGTTCTTC.

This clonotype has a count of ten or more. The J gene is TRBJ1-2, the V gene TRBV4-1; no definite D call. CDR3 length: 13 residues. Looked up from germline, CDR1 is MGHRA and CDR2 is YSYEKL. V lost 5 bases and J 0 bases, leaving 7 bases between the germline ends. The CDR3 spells CASSDEANYGYTF. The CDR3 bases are TGCGCCAGCAGCGATGAGGCTAACTATGGCTACACCTTC.

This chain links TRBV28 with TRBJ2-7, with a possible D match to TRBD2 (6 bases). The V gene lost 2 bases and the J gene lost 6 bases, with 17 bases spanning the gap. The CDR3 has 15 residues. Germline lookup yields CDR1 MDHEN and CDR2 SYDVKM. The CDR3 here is CASSLIAGSSSEQYF. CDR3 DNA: TGTGCCAGCAGTTTAATAGCCGGGAGTTCGTCCGAGCAGTACTTC. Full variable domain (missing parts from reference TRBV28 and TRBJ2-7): DVKVTQSSRYLVKRTGEKVFLECVQDMDHENMFWYRQDPGLGLRLIYFSYDVKMKEKGDIPEGYSVSREKKERFSLILESASTNQTSMYLCASSLIAGSSSEQYFGPGTRLTVT.

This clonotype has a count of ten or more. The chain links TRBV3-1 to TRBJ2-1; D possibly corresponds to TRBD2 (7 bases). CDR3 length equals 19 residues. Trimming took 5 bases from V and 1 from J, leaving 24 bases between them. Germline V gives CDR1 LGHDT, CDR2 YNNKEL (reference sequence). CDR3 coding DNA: TGTGCCAGCAGCGCGGCTATATTTGAGGGGGGGATTTCCTACAATGAGCAGTTCTTC. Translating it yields CASSAAIFEGGISYNEQFF.

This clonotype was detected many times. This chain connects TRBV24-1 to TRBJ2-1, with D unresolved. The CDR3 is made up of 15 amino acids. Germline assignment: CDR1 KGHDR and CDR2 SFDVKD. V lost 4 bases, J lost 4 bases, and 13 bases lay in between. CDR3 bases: TGTGCCACCAGTGAATCCTTTAGCCGTTACAATGAGCAGTTCTTC. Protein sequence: CATSESFSRYNEQFF.

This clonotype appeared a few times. CDR3 sequence reads: CASSSPSGGPRYEQYF. The CDR3 nucleotides are TGTGCCAGCAGCTCCCCCTCGGGAGGGCCACGGTACGAGCAGTACTTC. This chain connects TRBV7-2 to TRBJ2-7; 8 bases are a match to TRBD2. Germline V gene lookup returns CDR1 SGHTA and CDR2 FQGNSA. The CDR3 runs to 16 residues. The J segment lost 4 bases and the V segment lost 4 bases, leaving 12 bases of the junction unmatched.

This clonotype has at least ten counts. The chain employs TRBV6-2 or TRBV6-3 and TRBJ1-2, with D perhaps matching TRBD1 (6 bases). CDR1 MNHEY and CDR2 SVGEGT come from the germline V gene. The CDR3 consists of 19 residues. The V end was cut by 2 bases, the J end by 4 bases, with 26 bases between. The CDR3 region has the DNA TGTGCCAGCAGTTACATGGGGGCGCTCGGGAAACCGCCGGCCTATGGCTACACCTTC. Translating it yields CASSYMGALGKPPAYGYTF.

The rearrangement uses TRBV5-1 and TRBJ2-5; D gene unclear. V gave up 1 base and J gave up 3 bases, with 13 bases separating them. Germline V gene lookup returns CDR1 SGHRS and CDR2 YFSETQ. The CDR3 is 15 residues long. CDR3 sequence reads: CASSLLAAREETQYF. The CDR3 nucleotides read TGCGCCAGCAGCTTGTTGGCCGCCCGGGAAGAGACCCAGTACTTC.

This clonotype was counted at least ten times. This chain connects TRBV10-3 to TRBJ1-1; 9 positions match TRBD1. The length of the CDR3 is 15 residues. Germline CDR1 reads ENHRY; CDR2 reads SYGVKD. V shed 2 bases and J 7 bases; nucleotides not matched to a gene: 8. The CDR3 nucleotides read TGTGCCATCAGTGAGGGGACAGGGAGGGGAAATGAAGCTTTCTTT. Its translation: CAISEGTGRGNEAFF.

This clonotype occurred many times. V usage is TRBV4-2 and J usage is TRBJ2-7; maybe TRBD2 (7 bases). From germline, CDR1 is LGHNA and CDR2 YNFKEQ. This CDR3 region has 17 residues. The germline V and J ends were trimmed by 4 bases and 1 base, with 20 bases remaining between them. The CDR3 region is CASSPQRGGDISYEQYF. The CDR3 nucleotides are TGTGCCAGCAGCCCCCAAAGAGGGGGGGATATTTCCTACGAGCAGTACTTC.

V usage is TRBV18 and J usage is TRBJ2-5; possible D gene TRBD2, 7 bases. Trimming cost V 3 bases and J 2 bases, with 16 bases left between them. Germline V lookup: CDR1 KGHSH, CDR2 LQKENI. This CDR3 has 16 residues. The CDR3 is CASSPRNGGTQETQYF. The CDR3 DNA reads TGTGCCAGCTCACCGCGGAACGGGGGGACACAAGAGACCCAGTACTTC.

The CDR3 sequence: CSARDTHQPQHF. The CDR3 bases are TGCAGTGCCCGGGACACTCATCAGCCCCAGCATTTT. The chain is built from TRBV20-1 and TRBJ1-5, with D possibly TRBD1 on 6 matching bases. The ends were cut back, 6 bases at V and 5 bases at J, with 11 bases in the middle. CDR3 length: 12 residues. The V gene's germline CDR1 is DFQATT and CDR2 SNEGSKA (reference sequence).

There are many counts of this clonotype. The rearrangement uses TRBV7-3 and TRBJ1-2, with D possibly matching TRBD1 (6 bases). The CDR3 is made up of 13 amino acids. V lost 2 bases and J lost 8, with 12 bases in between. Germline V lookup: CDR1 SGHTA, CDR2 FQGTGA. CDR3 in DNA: TGTGCCAGCAGCTTAGAACAGGGTGGCGGCTACACCTTC. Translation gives CASSLEQGGGYTF.

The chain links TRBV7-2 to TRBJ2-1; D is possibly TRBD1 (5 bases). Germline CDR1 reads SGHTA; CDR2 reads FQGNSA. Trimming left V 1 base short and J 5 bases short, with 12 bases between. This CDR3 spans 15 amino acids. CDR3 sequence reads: CASSLGQGFHNEQFF. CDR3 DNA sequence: TGTGCCAGCAGCTTAGGCCAGGGTTTTCACAATGAGCAGTTCTTC. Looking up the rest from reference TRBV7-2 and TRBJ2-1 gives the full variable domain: GAGVSQSPSNKVTEKGKDVELRCDPISGHTALYWYRQSLGQGLEFLIYFQGNSAPDKSGLPSDRFSAERTGGSVSTLTIQRTQQEDSAVYLCASSLGQGFHNEQFFGPGTRLTVL.

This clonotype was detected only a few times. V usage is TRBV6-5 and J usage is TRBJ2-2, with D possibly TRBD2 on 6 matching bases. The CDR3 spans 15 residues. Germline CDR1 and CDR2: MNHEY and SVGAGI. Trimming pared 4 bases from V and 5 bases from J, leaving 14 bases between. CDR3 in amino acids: CASSSLREWTGELFF. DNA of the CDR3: TGTGCCAGCAGTTCCCTCCGGGAGTGGACCGGGGAGCTGTTTTTT.

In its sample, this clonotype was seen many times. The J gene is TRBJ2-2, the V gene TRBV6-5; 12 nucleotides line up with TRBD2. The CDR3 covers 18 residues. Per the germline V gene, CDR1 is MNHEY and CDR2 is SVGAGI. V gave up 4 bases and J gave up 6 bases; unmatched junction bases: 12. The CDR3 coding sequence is TGTGCCAGCAGTTCCCCCGGGCGACTAGCGGGAGTCCCCGGGGAGCTGTTTTTT. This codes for CASSSPGRLAGVPGELFF.

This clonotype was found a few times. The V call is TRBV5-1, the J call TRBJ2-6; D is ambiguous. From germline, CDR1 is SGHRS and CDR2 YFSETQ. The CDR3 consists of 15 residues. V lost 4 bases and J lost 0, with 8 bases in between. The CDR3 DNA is TGCGCCAGCAGCCAACAGCCCTCTGGGGCCAACGTCCTGACTTTC. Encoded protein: CASSQQPSGANVLTF.

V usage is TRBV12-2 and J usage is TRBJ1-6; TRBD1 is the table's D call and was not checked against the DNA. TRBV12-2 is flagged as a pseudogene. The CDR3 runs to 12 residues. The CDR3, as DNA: TGTGCAAGTCGCCTACAGGGGTCACCCCTCCACTTT. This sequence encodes CASRLQGSPLHF.

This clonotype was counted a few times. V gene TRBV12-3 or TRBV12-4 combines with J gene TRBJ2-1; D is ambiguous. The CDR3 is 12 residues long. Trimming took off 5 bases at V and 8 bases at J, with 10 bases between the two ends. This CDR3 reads CASSTPGDEQFF. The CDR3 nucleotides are TGTGCCAGCAGTACCCCGGGCGATGAGCAGTTCTTC.

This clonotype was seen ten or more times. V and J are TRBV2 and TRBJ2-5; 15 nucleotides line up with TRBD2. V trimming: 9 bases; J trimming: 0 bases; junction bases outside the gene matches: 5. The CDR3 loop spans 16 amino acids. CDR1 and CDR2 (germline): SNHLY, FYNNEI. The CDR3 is CARGLAGGFHQETQYF. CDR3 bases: TGTGCCAGGGGACTAGCGGGGGGCTTCCACCAAGAGACCCAGTACTTC.

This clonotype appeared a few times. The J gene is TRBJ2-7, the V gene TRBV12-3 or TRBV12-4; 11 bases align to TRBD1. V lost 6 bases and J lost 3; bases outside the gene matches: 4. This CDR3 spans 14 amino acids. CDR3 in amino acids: CASSMGQGGYEQYF. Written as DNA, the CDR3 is TGTGCCAGCAGCATGGGACAGGGGGGCTACGAGCAGTACTTC.